The clone carrying this T cell receptor beta chain appeared a few times. Germline CDR1 MNHEY, CDR2 SMNVEV (reference sequence). J gave up 3 bases and V 9 bases, and 10 bases lay outside the gene matches. The CDR3 length is 15 residues. Primers used for first-strand cDNA, a TRAV- and TRBV-specific set, covered both alpha and beta chains. The PCR that amplified TCRs ran for approximately 20 cycles, relying on a constant-region primer and a V-primer adapter. Each CDR3 protein is one row after TCRdb ran MiXCR on the reads. Here the sample spans 30,000 to 40,000 distinct CDR3 sequences, less than 25% being singletons. Time point meaning: after trial treatment. Treatment described: LDRT plus nivolumab, ipilimumab, low-dose cyclophosphamide and aspirin (RACIN trial). It was nivolumab, ipilimumab, aspirin, low-dose cyclophosphamide and low-dose radiotherapy that donors received. Each patient who was eligible had an advanced solid tumor with no tumor-infiltrating lymphocytes.

The data originate from a study of low-dose radiotherapy and immunotherapy resistance in tumors. This receptor was obtained from a female donor with ovarian cancer. This chain joins TRBV27 and TRBJ2-1; 8 bases align to TRBD1. The specimen comprised PBMCs, sampled after low-dose radiotherapy plus immunotherapy. CDR3 in amino acids: CARGSGTGFYNEQFF. CDR3 nucleotides: TGTGCCAGGGGTTCCGGGACAGGTTTCTACAATGAGCAGTTCTTC.